The rows below give T cell receptor beta chains drawn from one sample of a study of blood T cell repertoires in COVID-19. Sequencing was performed with immunoSEQ multiplex PCR; in TCRdb, only in-frame clones are kept and a portion is missing. The sample includes about 140,000 clones, around 90% seen only once; the top ten take about 2.5%. Sequenced input: peripheral blood. The receptors stem from a human donor with COVID-19, enrolled during active disease. The donor label of this sample is uncertain. The CDR3 runs from the conserved cysteine through the conserved F or W. Fields, in order: clone size, V gene, D gene, J gene, CDR3 DNA, CDR3 protein. D genes are given only for firm matches. Clone size is stated in some rows and not others, as once, few, many or a class when expanded.

clone_size: -; v_call: TRBV7-8; d_call: -; j_call: TRBJ2-3; cdr3_nt: TGTGCCAGCAGCTTCCGGGAGAGCACAGATACGCAGTATTTT; cdr3_aa: CASSFRESTDTQYF
clone_size: -; v_call: TRBV7-9; d_call: -; j_call: TRBJ1-2; cdr3_nt: TGTGCCAGCAGCCAGGACAGCTTATATGGCTACACCTTC; cdr3_aa: CASSQDSLYGYTF
clone_size: once; v_call: TRBV11-2; d_call: -; j_call: TRBJ1-2; cdr3_nt: TGTGCCAGCAGCTTTGAAGCTCACGGCTACACCTTC; cdr3_aa: CASSFEAHGYTF
clone_size: -; v_call: TRBV7-7; d_call: TRBD2; j_call: TRBJ2-5; cdr3_nt: TGTGCCAGCAGACCCGGGACTAGCGGGGATGGTGAGACCCAGTACTTC; cdr3_aa: CASRPGTSGDGETQYF
clone_size: -; v_call: TRBV6-2/TRBV6-3; d_call: -; j_call: TRBJ1-3; cdr3_nt: TGTGCCAGCAGTTATAGTCTGGGGCCTTCTGGAAACACCATATATTTT; cdr3_aa: CASSYSLGPSGNTIYF
clone_size: -; v_call: TRBV29-1; d_call: -; j_call: TRBJ2-1; cdr3_nt: TGCAGCGTTGAAGGTAGCGGCGCCTACAATGAGCAGTTCTTC; cdr3_aa: CSVEGSGAYNEQFF
clone_size: -; v_call: TRBV27; d_call: TRBD1; j_call: TRBJ1-2; cdr3_nt: TGTGCCAGCACTCGAGGACAGGGACATGGCTACACCTTC; cdr3_aa: CASTRGQGHGYTF
clone_size: -; v_call: TRBV29-1; d_call: TRBD1; j_call: TRBJ1-4; cdr3_nt: TGCAGCGTACAGGACAGGGGGAACGAAAAACTGTTTTTT; cdr3_aa: CSVQDRGNEKLFF
clone_size: once; v_call: TRBV5-1; d_call: -; j_call: TRBJ2-2; cdr3_nt: TGCGCCAGCAGCTTGGAGCAGGGATGGGAGCTGTTTTTT; cdr3_aa: CASSLEQGWELFF
clone_size: -; v_call: TRBV5-1; d_call: TRBD2; j_call: TRBJ2-1; cdr3_nt: TGCGCCAGCAGAGGACTAGCGGGGGTTGACAATGAGCAGTTCTTC; cdr3_aa: CASRGLAGVDNEQFF
clone_size: -; v_call: TRBV19; d_call: TRBD1; j_call: TRBJ1-5; cdr3_nt: TGTGCCAGTAGTCGACAGGGTAGCAATCAGCCCCAGCATTTT; cdr3_aa: CASSRQGSNQPQHF
clone_size: -; v_call: TRBV3-1/TRBV3-2; d_call: -; j_call: TRBJ2-7; cdr3_nt: TGTGCCAGCGGGGAAGGGGCAACTGGCTACGAGCAGTACTTC; cdr3_aa: CASGEGATGYEQYF
clone_size: -; v_call: TRBV28; d_call: TRBD1; j_call: TRBJ1-3; cdr3_nt: TGTGCCAGCAGTCCAGGGACAGAGGGAAACACCATATATTTT; cdr3_aa: CASSPGTEGNTIYF
clone_size: -; v_call: TRBV29-1; d_call: -; j_call: TRBJ2-3; cdr3_nt: TGCAGCAAAGCGGATTCTAGCACAGATACGCAGTATTTT; cdr3_aa: CSKADSSTDTQYF
clone_size: -; v_call: TRBV10-3; d_call: -; j_call: TRBJ1-2; cdr3_nt: TGTGCCATCTCCGATGGGTGGGCAGGGAGGAACTATGGCTACACCTTC; cdr3_aa: CAISDGWAGRNYGYTF
clone_size: -; v_call: TRBV5-6; d_call: TRBD1; j_call: TRBJ2-7; cdr3_nt: TGTGCCAGCAGCTCCACAGGGGGCTACGAGCAGTACTTC; cdr3_aa: CASSSTGGYEQYF
clone_size: few; v_call: TRBV5-6; d_call: -; j_call: TRBJ1-2; cdr3_nt: TGTGCCAGCAGCTTTTATTTCGGGGGCTACACCTTC; cdr3_aa: CASSFYFGGYTF
clone_size: -; v_call: TRBV28; d_call: TRBD2; j_call: TRBJ2-3; cdr3_nt: TGTGCCAGCAGCTCCCCGGGAGGGGACACGCAGTATTTT; cdr3_aa: CASSSPGGDTQYF
clone_size: once; v_call: TRBV29-1; d_call: TRBD2; j_call: TRBJ2-7; cdr3_nt: TGCAGCGTTGATCGCGGGAGAGAGGGCGAGCAGTACTTC; cdr3_aa: CSVDRGREGEQYF
clone_size: -; v_call: TRBV12-5; d_call: -; j_call: TRBJ2-7; cdr3_nt: TGTGCTAGTGCCACACCTTTTGGAGGAGTCTACGAGCAGTACTTC; cdr3_aa: CASATPFGGVYEQYF
clone_size: once; v_call: TRBV24-1; d_call: -; j_call: TRBJ1-2; cdr3_nt: TGTGCCACCAGTGATCGCGGGGGGACAAGGCATGGCTACACCTTC; cdr3_aa: CATSDRGGTRHGYTF
clone_size: -; v_call: TRBV3-1/TRBV3-2; d_call: TRBD1; j_call: TRBJ1-1; cdr3_nt: TGTGCCAGCAGCGCTCTCCTCGGGACAGGGTGGGGAGCTTTCTTT; cdr3_aa: CASSALLGTGWGAFF
clone_size: -; v_call: TRBV5-1; d_call: -; j_call: TRBJ1-1; cdr3_nt: TGCGCCAGCAGCTTAACGGGTAACACTGAAGCTTTCTTT; cdr3_aa: CASSLTGNTEAFF
clone_size: -; v_call: TRBV7-9; d_call: TRBD2; j_call: TRBJ2-2; cdr3_nt: TGTGCCAGCAACGGGGGAGGGTCCGGGGAGCTGTTTTTT; cdr3_aa: CASNGGGSGELFF
clone_size: -; v_call: TRBV6-2/TRBV6-3; d_call: TRBD1; j_call: TRBJ1-1; cdr3_nt: TGTGCCAGCAGTTATGGGGGACAGGGATTGCCAAACACTGAAGCTTTCTTT; cdr3_aa: CASSYGGQGLPNTEAFF